Listed here are 20 T cell receptor beta chains from one sample, sequenced in a study of blood T cell repertoires in COVID-19. Repertoires were generated with immunoSEQ multiplex PCR, while TCRdb's copy carries only in-frame clones and drops some. The sample yields 150,000 to 200,000 clones, around 88% seen once. Sequenced material: PBMCs or T cells enriched from blood (not recorded which). The receptor source for this set is a woman aged 45-59 years in a cohort exposed to, infected with or recovered from COVID-19 (not recorded which).

The chain uses TRBV4-1 and TRBJ2-7, with TRBD1 matching 9 bases. CDR3 length: 16 residues. Losses at the gene ends were 1 base for V and 1 base for J; bases not matched to a gene: 5. Per germline, CDR1 MGHRA and CDR2 YSYEKL. The CDR3 spells CASSQVIGTGSYEQYF. DNA of the CDR3: TGCGCCAGCAGCCAAGTCATCGGGACAGGGTCCTACGAGCAGTACTTC.

This clone was detected only once. This rearrangement joins TRBV18 to TRBJ1-5; TRBD1 matches at 11 bases. CDR1 KGHSH and CDR2 LQKENI come from the germline V gene. The CDR3 runs 14 residues. The J segment lost 5 bases and the V segment lost 6 bases, leaving 3 bases of the junction unmatched. CDR3 bases: TGTGCCAGCTCCGAGGGACAGGGGGATCAGCCCCAGCATTTT. Protein product: CASSEGQGDQPQHF. The variable domain in full, with the rest retrieved from reference TRBV18 and TRBJ1-5, is NAGVMQNPRHLVRRRGQEARLRCSPMKGHSHVYWYRQLPEEGLKFMVYLQKENIIDESGMPKERFSAEFPKEGPSILRIQQVVRGDSAAYFCASSEGQGDQPQHFGDGTRLSIL.

The genes are TRBV19 and TRBJ1-1, with D unclear. This CDR3 has 13 amino acids. V lost 6 bases and J 1 base, leaving 9 bases between the germline ends. Germline CDR1 is LNHDA and CDR2 is SQIVND (reference sequence). The CDR3 DNA follows: TGTGCCAGTAGCCTTTTTTGGAACACTGAAGCTTTCTTT. Amino acids: CASSLFWNTEAFF.

J is TRBJ2-2 and V is TRBV19; 8 bases map to TRBD1. The CDR3 is 15 residues long. Germline trimming cut 5 bases from V and 2 bases from J; bases unmatched to any gene: 4. Germline lookup yields CDR1 LNHDA and CDR2 SQIVND (reference sequence). In DNA, the CDR3 is TGTGCCAGTAGTTTCGACAGGGGAAACACCGGGGAGCTGTTTTTT. Translation: CASSFDRGNTGELFF.

This chain connects TRBV4-1 to TRBJ2-7; TRBD1 might be the D (6 bases). This CDR3 is built from 15 residues. Germline V CDR1 and CDR2: MGHRA, YSYEKL. V lost 1 base, J lost 9 bases, and 19 bases lay in between. The CDR3 region is CASSQAYRVPGWQYF. The DNA of the CDR3 is TGCGCCAGCAGCCAAGCTTACAGGGTCCCCGGTTGGCAGTACTTC.

This clone was detected only a few times. The chain joins TRBV5-1 to TRBJ1-1; 7 positions agree with TRBD1. The ends lost 0 bases at V and 3 bases at J; junction bases unmatched: 11. The length of the CDR3 is 17 residues. CDR1 is SGHRS, CDR2 YFSETQ, per germline. For the CDR3, the DNA is TGCGCCAGCAGCTTGGGCACCGGGACAGCGATAGACACTGAAGCTTTCTTT. It yields the protein CASSLGTGTAIDTEAFF.

V is TRBV29-1 and J is TRBJ2-2, with 8 bases matching TRBD1. The CDR3 spans 14 residues. The junction had 11 bases not matched to a gene; V was cut back by 7 bases and J by 7 bases. Germline CDR1 is SQVTM and CDR2 is ANQGSEA. Here the CDR3 DNA reads TGCAGCGCCCAGGGGGCCCCGAATGACGGGGAGCTGTTTTTT. Translating it yields CSAQGAPNDGELFF.

V is TRBV3-1 (or the pseudogene TRBV3-2) and J is TRBJ1-1, with TRBD1 identical over 9 bases. Unmatched junction bases numbered 1, after V lost 1 base and J lost 1 base. The V gene's germline CDR1 is LGHDT and CDR2 YNNKEL (reference sequence). This CDR3 has 15 amino acids. The CDR3 nucleotides are TGTGCCAGCAGCCAAGCGGACAGGGGGAACACTGAAGCTTTCTTT. Translated, it gives CASSQADRGNTEAFF.

This chain joins TRBV7-9 and TRBJ1-2; TRBD1 is a possible D gene (5 bases). V was pared by 5 bases and J by 2 bases, with 12 bases between. This CDR3 has 14 amino acids. Per germline, CDR1 SEHNR and CDR2 FQNEAQ (reference sequence). CDR3 sequence reads: CASSHTGLNYGYTF. CDR3 nucleotides: TGTGCCAGCAGCCATACAGGATTGAACTATGGCTACACCTTC.

J is TRBJ2-1 and V is TRBV6-1, with a tentative D call TRBD2 (5 bases). This CDR3 is 16 amino acids long. Between the trimmed V and J ends, which lost 0 bases and 2 bases, there was a span of 11 bases. Germline-derived CDR1 and CDR2 are MNHNS and SASEGT. The CDR3 coding sequence is TGTGCCAGCAGTGAAGCATGGGAGAGGGCCTACAATGAGCAGTTCTTC. It translates to CASSEAWERAYNEQFF.

The genes are TRBV30 and TRBJ1-1; 7 positions agree with TRBD1. J lost 3 bases, V lost 1 base, and 8 bases had no gene match. Germline loops: CDR1 GTSNPN, CDR2 SVGIG (reference sequence). This CDR3 comprises 15 residues. The CDR3 nucleotides read TGTGCCTGGAGTGCGGGGACAGTGGGGGACACTGAAGCTTTCTTT. Its protein is CAWSAGTVGDTEAFF.

CDR3 coding DNA: TGTGCCAGCAGCGACCGCAGGGACAGGCCCACCTACGAGCAGTACTTC. It encodes CASSDRRDRPTYEQYF. The genes are TRBV9 and TRBJ2-7; 8 bases align to TRBD1. Germline CDR1 SGDLS, CDR2 YYNGEE. The CDR3 runs to 16 residues. With V trimmed by 3 bases and J by 2 bases, 10 bases remained unmatched.

The V call is TRBV5-4, the J call TRBJ2-7; TRBD2 matches at 10 bases. The CDR3 sequence is 14 residues long. Germline V gene data show CDR1 as SGHNT and CDR2 as YYREEE (reference sequence). V lost 0 bases, J lost 6 bases, and 3 bases stayed unmatched. The DNA for the CDR3 is TGTGCCAGCAGCTTGGCTAGCGGGAGTCCCGAGCAGTACTTC. It is translated as CASSLASGSPEQYF.

The chain joins TRBV9 to TRBJ2-5, with 8 bases aligning to TRBD2. V shed 1 base and J 1 base; nucleotides not matched to a gene: 6. Germline-derived CDR1 and CDR2 are SGDLS and YYNGEE. The CDR3 is 16 amino acids. The CDR3 reads CASSVYGRGIQETQYF. The CDR3 nucleotides read TGTGCCAGCAGCGTATACGGGAGGGGGATCCAAGAGACCCAGTACTTC.

V gene TRBV3-1 (or the pseudogene TRBV3-2) combines with J gene TRBJ1-5; 8 nucleotides agree with TRBD1. The CDR3 extends over 15 amino acids. The V gene's germline CDR1 is LGHDT and CDR2 YNNKEL (reference sequence). The J segment lost 3 bases and the V segment lost 4 bases, leaving 5 bases of the junction unmatched. Written as DNA, the CDR3 is TGTGCCAGCAGCCCCAGGGGGCCCTCCAATCAGCCCCAGCATTTT. It translates to CASSPRGPSNQPQHF.

The V call is TRBV19, the J call TRBJ1-5; TRBD1 matches at 7 bases. Per germline, CDR1 LNHDA and CDR2 SQIVND (reference sequence). With V trimmed by 8 bases and J by 3 bases, 7 bases remained unmatched. The CDR3 sequence is 14 residues long. Here the CDR3 DNA reads TGTGCCAGTGAGAGGGGGCTGGTCAATCAGCCCCAGCATTTT. Translation gives CASERGLVNQPQHF.

The chain uses TRBV28 and TRBJ1-4, with D possibly matching TRBD1 (5 bases). V gave up 4 bases and J gave up 5 bases, with 17 bases separating them. Germline values: CDR1 MDHEN, CDR2 SYDVKM. The CDR3 contains 16 residues. The CDR3 DNA reads as TGTGCCAGCAGTTCGATCACCCCAGGGCCGAATGAAAAACTGTTTTTT. As protein: CASSSITPGPNEKLFF.

The chain joins TRBV19 to TRBJ1-4, with a weak D call TRBD1 (6 bases). Germline loops: CDR1 LNHDA, CDR2 SQIVND (reference sequence). The ends were cut back, 10 bases at V and 1 base at J, with 13 bases in the middle. This CDR3 comprises 14 residues. The CDR3 sequence is CATVTGKTNEKLFF. The CDR3 region has the DNA TGTGCCACTGTAACAGGGAAAACTAATGAAAAACTGTTTTTT.

V gene TRBV6-5 combines with J gene TRBJ2-7, with TRBD1 as a possible D gene (5 bases). Looked up from germline, CDR1 is MNHEY and CDR2 is SVGAGI. V shed 6 bases and J shed 3 bases, with 18 bases lying between them. This CDR3 has 15 residues. The CDR3 nucleotides read TGTGCCAGCAGGACAGTGAAGGGGAAAGGCTACGAGCAGTACTTC. Translated, it gives CASRTVKGKGYEQYF.

The CDR3 here is CASSLLPAGNEAFF. CDR3 nucleotide sequence: TGTGCCAGCAGCTTACTCCCCGCGGGGAATGAAGCTTTCTTT. The chain uses TRBV7-8 and TRBJ1-1; no firm D call. V was pared by 2 bases and J by 7 bases, with 14 bases between. Looked up from germline, CDR1 is SGHVS and CDR2 is FQNEAQ. The CDR3 length is 14 residues. Filled out from reference TRBV7-8 and TRBJ1-1, the complete variable domain reads GAGVSQSPRYKVAKRGQDVALRCDPISGHVSLFWYQQALGQGPEFLTYFQNEAQLDKSGLPSDRFFAERPEGSVSTLKIQRTQQEDSAVYLCASSLLPAGNEAFFGQGTRLTVV.